This is a list of T cell receptor beta chains from one sample in a study of blood T cell repertoires in COVID-19. This table comes from immunoSEQ multiplex PCR, and its TCRdb copy is limited to in-frame clones, with some not included. This table has about 100,000 clones, about 89% appearing once. Sequenced: peripheral blood. Receptors were obtained from a human donor in a cohort sampled during active COVID-19. Each CDR3 is given with its conserved first and last residue. Each record gives: CDR3 DNA, CDR3 protein, V gene, J gene, D gene, clone size. D genes are given only for firm matches. Size is stated for part of the rows, as once, few or many counts, or as a class when the clone is expanded.

cdr3_nt: TGTGCCAGTAGTATAGCCGGAGACTATTGGAACTATGGCTACACCTTC
cdr3_aa: CASSIAGDYWNYGYTF
v_call: TRBV19
j_call: TRBJ1-2
d_call: .
clone_size: .

cdr3_nt: TGTGCCAGCAGCCAAGAGTTTAGGACAGGGGGCGCGAAGCAGACCCAGTACTTC
cdr3_aa: CASSQEFRTGGAKQTQYF
v_call: TRBV3-1/TRBV3-2
j_call: TRBJ2-5
d_call: TRBD1
clone_size: .

cdr3_nt: TGTGCCAGCAGTGACGACATTGGGGCCAACGTCCTGACTTTC
cdr3_aa: CASSDDIGANVLTF
v_call: TRBV2
j_call: TRBJ2-6
d_call: .
clone_size: .

cdr3_nt: TGCGCCAGCAGCCTACCCGGGGATGCAGATACGCAGTATTTT
cdr3_aa: CASSLPGDADTQYF
v_call: TRBV5-1
j_call: TRBJ2-3
d_call: .
clone_size: .

cdr3_nt: TGTGCCAGCAGCCGACCTCAGGGGGCTCTGGACGAGCAGTACTTC
cdr3_aa: CASSRPQGALDEQYF
v_call: TRBV7-9
j_call: TRBJ2-7
d_call: TRBD1
clone_size: .

cdr3_nt: TGTGCCAGCAGCCAAAGATCGTCCAGGGCGGGGAGCACAGATACGCAGTATTTT
cdr3_aa: CASSQRSSRAGSTDTQYF
v_call: TRBV4-2
j_call: TRBJ2-3
d_call: .
clone_size: .

cdr3_nt: TGTGCCAGCAGCCAAGATCTGACAGGAGGACGCAACACCTTC
cdr3_aa: CASSQDLTGGRNTF
v_call: TRBV3-1/TRBV3-2
j_call: TRBJ1-2
d_call: .
clone_size: .

cdr3_nt: TGTGCCAGCAGTTTAGGACGGATAGGACTAGCGGGAGGGCCTTACGAGCAGTACTTC
cdr3_aa: CASSLGRIGLAGGPYEQYF
v_call: TRBV28
j_call: TRBJ2-7
d_call: TRBD2
clone_size: .

cdr3_nt: TGTGCCAGCGGAGTCGGGACAGCCACCTACGAGCAGTACTTC
cdr3_aa: CASGVGTATYEQYF
v_call: TRBV19
j_call: TRBJ2-7
d_call: TRBD1
clone_size: .

cdr3_nt: TGCGCCAGCAGCCAAGTACCTAGCGGTCCTAGCTCCTACGAGCAGTACTTC
cdr3_aa: CASSQVPSGPSSYEQYF
v_call: TRBV4-1
j_call: TRBJ2-7
d_call: TRBD2
clone_size: .

cdr3_nt: TGTGCCGAGACCCAGGGAGGTGCAGAGACCCAGTACTTC
cdr3_aa: CAETQGGAETQYF
v_call: TRBV7-9
j_call: TRBJ2-5
d_call: .
clone_size: few

cdr3_nt: TGTGCCAGTACGACGGGCACCGGGGAGCTGTTTTTT
cdr3_aa: CASTTGTGELFF
v_call: TRBV19
j_call: TRBJ2-2
d_call: .
clone_size: .

cdr3_nt: TGTGCCAGCAGTGAAGCGGCCCTGGACACCCCCTCCTATAATTCACCCCTCCACTTT
cdr3_aa: CASSEAALDTPSYNSPLHF
v_call: TRBV6-1
j_call: TRBJ1-6
d_call: .
clone_size: .

cdr3_nt: TGTGCCAGCAGCCCTCAGACCCGGAGCACTGAAGCTTTCTTT
cdr3_aa: CASSPQTRSTEAFF
v_call: TRBV7-3
j_call: TRBJ1-1
d_call: .
clone_size: .

cdr3_nt: TGTGCCAGCAGTTTATCAGCACGAGGGGGGGACTATGGCTACACCTTC
cdr3_aa: CASSLSARGGDYGYTF
v_call: TRBV28
j_call: TRBJ1-2
d_call: .
clone_size: .

cdr3_nt: TGTGCTAGTGGTTCCGAGGGACTAATCAATCAGCCCCAGCATTTT
cdr3_aa: CASGSEGLINQPQHF
v_call: TRBV12-5
j_call: TRBJ1-5
d_call: .
clone_size: .

cdr3_nt: TGTGCCAGCAGCCAAGCGGCGGGCAACACTGAAGCTTTCTTT
cdr3_aa: CASSQAAGNTEAFF
v_call: TRBV3-1/TRBV3-2
j_call: TRBJ1-1
d_call: .
clone_size: .

cdr3_nt: TGTGCCAGCAGCCTAAGGTCTATAGCGGGAGGGCCGCTTGATACGCAGTATTTT
cdr3_aa: CASSLRSIAGGPLDTQYF
v_call: TRBV27
j_call: TRBJ2-3
d_call: TRBD2
clone_size: .

cdr3_nt: TGTGCCAGCAACCCCTCAAGCAGGGCCGCCACTGAAGCTTTCTTT
cdr3_aa: CASNPSSRAATEAFF
v_call: TRBV6-6
j_call: TRBJ1-1
d_call: .
clone_size: .

cdr3_nt: TGTGCCAGTAGTATAGATGCGGGGCGGCGTGTTAACGGGGAGCTGTTTTTT
cdr3_aa: CASSIDAGRRVNGELFF
v_call: TRBV19
j_call: TRBJ2-2
d_call: .
clone_size: .

cdr3_nt: TGTGCCAGCAGCTTAGGACGGCTAGCGACCTACGAGCAGTACTTC
cdr3_aa: CASSLGRLATYEQYF
v_call: TRBV7-8
j_call: TRBJ2-7
d_call: .
clone_size: .

cdr3_nt: TGCGCCAGCAGCCAAGGGGCCCGGGCGGGAGGATCATACGAGCAGTACTTC
cdr3_aa: CASSQGARAGGSYEQYF
v_call: TRBV4-3
j_call: TRBJ2-7
d_call: TRBD2
clone_size: .

cdr3_nt: TGTGCCACGACGGGACAGAACCCCGGGACCGGGGAGCTGTTTTTT
cdr3_aa: CATTGQNPGTGELFF
v_call: TRBV7-2
j_call: TRBJ2-2
d_call: TRBD1
clone_size: .

cdr3_nt: TGTGCCAGCAGCTCCTATCGAAGTGGCACCATATATTTT
cdr3_aa: CASSSYRSGTIYF
v_call: TRBV7-2
j_call: TRBJ1-3
d_call: .
clone_size: once

cdr3_nt: TGTGCCAGCAACCCCAGGGAAACGAGAAAAACTGAAGCTTTCTTT
cdr3_aa: CASNPRETRKTEAFF
v_call: TRBV28
j_call: TRBJ1-1
d_call: .
clone_size: once

cdr3_nt: TGTGCCAGCAATCTCTACGCCAATGAGCAGTTCTTC
cdr3_aa: CASNLYANEQFF
v_call: TRBV2
j_call: TRBJ2-1
d_call: .
clone_size: .

cdr3_nt: TGTGCCAGCAGTCGCAGGGAAGAGGTCACCGGGGAGCTGTTTTTT
cdr3_aa: CASSRREEVTGELFF
v_call: TRBV6-2/TRBV6-3
j_call: TRBJ2-2
d_call: .
clone_size: once

cdr3_nt: TGTGCCAGCAGCGGGACAGGGGGCCCCTACGAGCAGTACTTC
cdr3_aa: CASSGTGGPYEQYF
v_call: TRBV27
j_call: TRBJ2-7
d_call: TRBD1
clone_size: .

cdr3_nt: TGTGCCAGCAGCCAAGGAAAACGCGGCAATGAGCAGTTCTTC
cdr3_aa: CASSQGKRGNEQFF
v_call: TRBV14
j_call: TRBJ2-1
d_call: .
clone_size: .

cdr3_nt: TGTGCCAGCAGTTCCCCGGGACAGCATAACTATGGCTACACCTTC
cdr3_aa: CASSSPGQHNYGYTF
v_call: TRBV28
j_call: TRBJ1-2
d_call: TRBD1
clone_size: .

cdr3_nt: TGCAGCGTTGCGACAGGACCAGAAGGGTTCTTT
cdr3_aa: CSVATGPEGFF
v_call: TRBV29-1
j_call: TRBJ1-1
d_call: .
clone_size: .

cdr3_nt: TGTGCCAGCAGCTTGGGCGGCGGCTGGAGCTCCTACGAGCAGTACTTC
cdr3_aa: CASSLGGGWSSYEQYF
v_call: TRBV5-5
j_call: TRBJ2-7
d_call: .
clone_size: .

cdr3_nt: TGTGCTAGTGGTCCCGGTAATGAGCAGTTCTTC
cdr3_aa: CASGPGNEQFF
v_call: TRBV12-5
j_call: TRBJ2-1
d_call: .
clone_size: .

cdr3_nt: TGTGCCAGCAGCCCAGGGACAGGCGAAAAACTGTTTTTT
cdr3_aa: CASSPGTGEKLFF
v_call: TRBV7-9
j_call: TRBJ1-4
d_call: TRBD1
clone_size: .

cdr3_nt: TGTGCCAGTAGGGGACAGGCCAAAAACATTCAGTACTTC
cdr3_aa: CASRGQAKNIQYF
v_call: TRBV19
j_call: TRBJ2-4
d_call: TRBD1
clone_size: .

cdr3_nt: TGTGCCAGCAGCGTAGCGGGAGGGCCGCAAGAGACCCAGTACTTC
cdr3_aa: CASSVAGGPQETQYF
v_call: TRBV9
j_call: TRBJ2-5
d_call: TRBD2
clone_size: few

cdr3_nt: TGTGCCAGCAGCCTAGGCTTCACGGATGAAAAACTGTTTTTT
cdr3_aa: CASSLGFTDEKLFF
v_call: TRBV5-5
j_call: TRBJ1-4
d_call: .
clone_size: .